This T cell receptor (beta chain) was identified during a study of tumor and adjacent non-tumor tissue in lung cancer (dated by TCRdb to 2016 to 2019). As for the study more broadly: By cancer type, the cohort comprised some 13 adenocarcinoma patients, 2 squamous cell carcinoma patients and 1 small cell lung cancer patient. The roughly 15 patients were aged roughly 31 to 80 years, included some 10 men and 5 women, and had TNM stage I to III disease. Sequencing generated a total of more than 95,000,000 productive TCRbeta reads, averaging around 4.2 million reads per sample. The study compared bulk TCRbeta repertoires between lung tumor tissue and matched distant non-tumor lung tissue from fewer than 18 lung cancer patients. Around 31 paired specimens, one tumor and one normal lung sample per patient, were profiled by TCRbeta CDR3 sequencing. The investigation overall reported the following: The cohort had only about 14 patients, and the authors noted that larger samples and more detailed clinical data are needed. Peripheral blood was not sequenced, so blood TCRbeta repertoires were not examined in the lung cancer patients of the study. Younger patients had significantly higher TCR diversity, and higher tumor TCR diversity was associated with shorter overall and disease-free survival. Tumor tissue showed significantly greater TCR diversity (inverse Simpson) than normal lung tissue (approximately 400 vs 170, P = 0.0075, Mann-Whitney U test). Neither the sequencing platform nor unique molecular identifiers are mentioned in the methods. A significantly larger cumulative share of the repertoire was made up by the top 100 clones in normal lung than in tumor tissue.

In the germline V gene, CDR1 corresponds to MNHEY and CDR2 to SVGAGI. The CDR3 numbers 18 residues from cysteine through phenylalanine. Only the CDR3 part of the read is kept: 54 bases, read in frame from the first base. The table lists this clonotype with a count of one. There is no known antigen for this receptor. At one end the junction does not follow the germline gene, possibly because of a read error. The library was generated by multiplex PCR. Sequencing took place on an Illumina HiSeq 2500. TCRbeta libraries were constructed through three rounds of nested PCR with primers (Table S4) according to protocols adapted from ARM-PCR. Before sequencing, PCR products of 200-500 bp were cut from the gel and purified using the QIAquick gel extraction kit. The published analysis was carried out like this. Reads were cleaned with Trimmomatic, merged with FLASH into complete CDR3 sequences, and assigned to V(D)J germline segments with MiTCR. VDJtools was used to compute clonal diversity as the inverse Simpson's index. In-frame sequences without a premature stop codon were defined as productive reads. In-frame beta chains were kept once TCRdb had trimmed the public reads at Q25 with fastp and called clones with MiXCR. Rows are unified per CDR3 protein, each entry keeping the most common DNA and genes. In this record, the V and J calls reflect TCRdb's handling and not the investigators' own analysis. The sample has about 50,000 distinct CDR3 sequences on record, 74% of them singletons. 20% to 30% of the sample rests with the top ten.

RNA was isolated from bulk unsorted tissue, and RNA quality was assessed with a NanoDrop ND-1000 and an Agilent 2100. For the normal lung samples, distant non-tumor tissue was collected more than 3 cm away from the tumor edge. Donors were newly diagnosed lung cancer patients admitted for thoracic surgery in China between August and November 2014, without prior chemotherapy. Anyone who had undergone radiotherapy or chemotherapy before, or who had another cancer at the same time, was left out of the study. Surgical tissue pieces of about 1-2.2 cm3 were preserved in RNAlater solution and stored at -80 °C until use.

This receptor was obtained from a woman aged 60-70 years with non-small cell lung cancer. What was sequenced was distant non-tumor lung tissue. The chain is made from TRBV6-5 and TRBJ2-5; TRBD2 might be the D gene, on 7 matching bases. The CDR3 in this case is CASGALLAATRGGETHYF. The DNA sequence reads TGTGCCAGCGGTGCCCTCCTAGCGGCTACCCGAGGGGGAGAGACCCATTACTTC.